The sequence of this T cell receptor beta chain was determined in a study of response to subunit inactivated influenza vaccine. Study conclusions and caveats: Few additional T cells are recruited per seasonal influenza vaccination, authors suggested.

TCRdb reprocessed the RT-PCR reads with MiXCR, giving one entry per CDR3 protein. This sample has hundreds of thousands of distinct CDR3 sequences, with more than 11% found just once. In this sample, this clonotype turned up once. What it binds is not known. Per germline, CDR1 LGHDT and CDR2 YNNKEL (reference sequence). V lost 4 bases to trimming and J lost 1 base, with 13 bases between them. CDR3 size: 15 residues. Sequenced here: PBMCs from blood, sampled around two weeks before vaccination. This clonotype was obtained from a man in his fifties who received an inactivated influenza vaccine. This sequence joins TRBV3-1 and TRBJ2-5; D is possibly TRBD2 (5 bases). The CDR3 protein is CASSPRTSLQETQYF. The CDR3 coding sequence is TGTGCCAGCAGCCCCAGGACTTCACTCCAAGAGACCCAGTACTTC.